Here is one T cell receptor beta chain with its context. The protocol was immunoSEQ multiplex PCR, while the TCRdb copy is restricted to in-frame clones and leaves out a portion. The sample includes fewer than 85,000 clones, roughly 94% of them seen just once. This sample was included in a study of technical replicates of blood from a handful of donors. V lost 8 bases, J lost 3 bases, and 10 bases stayed unmatched. This CDR3 comprises 15 residues. CDR1 and CDR2 (germline): MDHEN, SYDVKM. This TCR derives from a human donor in good health. The chain joins TRBV28 to TRBJ2-5; 9 nucleotides agree with TRBD2. The sequencing sample was made of T cells isolated from PBMCs. The CDR3 protein is CASEVAGDFEETQYF. CDR3 in DNA: TGTGCCAGCGAGGTAGCGGGAGACTTCGAAGAGACCCAGTACTTC.